This T cell receptor (beta chain) originates from a study of T cell responses to AZD1222 COVID-19 vaccine. The data were produced by immunoSEQ multiplex PCR, yet TCRdb's version contains in-frame clones alone and is incomplete. Of 75,000 to 100,000 clones listed, approximately 91% are singletons. General study findings and limits: White British people made up most donors, females outnumbered males, and clonal diversity was possibly underestimated. Spike-specific TCR breadth and depth were elevated following two AZD1222 doses.

This CDR3 spans 14 amino acids. Trimming removed 1 base at V and 5 bases at J, with 8 bases between. Germline lookup yields CDR1 LGHNA and CDR2 YSLEER. Comments on this clone: Its antigen is not known.

This sequence was found in an adult in good health. The V gene is TRBV4-3, the J gene TRBJ2-2, with D perhaps matching TRBD2 (5 bases). The sequencing here drew on peripheral blood, taken on day 0 of AZD1222 vaccination. The CDR3: CASSQGSGTGELFF. CDR3 in DNA: TGCGCCAGCAGCCAAGGTTCGGGGACCGGGGAGCTGTTTTTT.